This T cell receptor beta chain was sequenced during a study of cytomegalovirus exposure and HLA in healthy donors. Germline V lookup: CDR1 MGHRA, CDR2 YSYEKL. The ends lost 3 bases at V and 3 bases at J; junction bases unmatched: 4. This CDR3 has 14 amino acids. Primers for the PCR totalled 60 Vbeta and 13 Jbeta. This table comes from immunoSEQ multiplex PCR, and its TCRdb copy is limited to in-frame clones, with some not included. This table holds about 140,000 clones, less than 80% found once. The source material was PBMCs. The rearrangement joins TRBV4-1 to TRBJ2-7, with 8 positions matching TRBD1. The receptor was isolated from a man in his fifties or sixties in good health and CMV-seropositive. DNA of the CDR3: TGCGCCAGCAGCCAGGGGACAGGAGACTACGAGCAGTACTTC. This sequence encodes CASSQGTGDYEQYF.